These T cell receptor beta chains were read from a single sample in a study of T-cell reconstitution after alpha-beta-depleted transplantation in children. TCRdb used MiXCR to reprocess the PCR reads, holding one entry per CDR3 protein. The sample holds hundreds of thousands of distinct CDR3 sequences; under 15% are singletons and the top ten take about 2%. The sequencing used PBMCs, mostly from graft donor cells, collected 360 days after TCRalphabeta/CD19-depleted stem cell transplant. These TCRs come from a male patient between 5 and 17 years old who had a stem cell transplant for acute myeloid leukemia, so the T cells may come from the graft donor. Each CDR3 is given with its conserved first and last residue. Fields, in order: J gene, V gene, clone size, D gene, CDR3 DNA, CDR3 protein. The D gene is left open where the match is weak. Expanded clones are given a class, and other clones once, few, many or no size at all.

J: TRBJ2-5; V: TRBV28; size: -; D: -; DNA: TGTGCCAGCAGGATTAGGGGGGGACTTAAGACCCAGTACTTC; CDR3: CASRIRGGLKTQYF
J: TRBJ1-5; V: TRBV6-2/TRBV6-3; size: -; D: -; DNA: TGTGCCAGCAGGACAAGGGACAATCAGCCCCAGCATTTT; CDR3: CASRTRDNQPQHF
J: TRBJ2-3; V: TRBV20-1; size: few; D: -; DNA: TGCAGTGCTAACTTCGCGAGGAGCACAGATACGCAGTATTTT; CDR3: CSANFARSTDTQYF
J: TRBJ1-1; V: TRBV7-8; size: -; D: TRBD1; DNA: TGTGCCAGCAGCTCACGACAGTTAGGGGGCCATGAAGCTTTCTTT; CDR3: CASSSRQLGGHEAFF
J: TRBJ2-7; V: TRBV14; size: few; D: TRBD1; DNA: TGTGCCAGCAGTGGGTCTCCAGGGGGCTACGAGCAGTACTTC; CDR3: CASSGSPGGYEQYF
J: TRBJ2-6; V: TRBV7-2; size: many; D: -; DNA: TGTGCCAGCAGCTTGCAATCTTCTGGGGCCAACGTCCTGACTTTC; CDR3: CASSLQSSGANVLTF
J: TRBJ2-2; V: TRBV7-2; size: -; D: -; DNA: TGTGCCAGCAGCTTAGGAGGATCTAGGCCCACCGGGGAGCTGTTTTTT; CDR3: CASSLGGSRPTGELFF
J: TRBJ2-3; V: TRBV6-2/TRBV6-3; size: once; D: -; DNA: TGTGCCAGCAGTGCGAGCCCACGTAGCACAGATACGCAGTATTTT; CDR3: CASSASPRSTDTQYF
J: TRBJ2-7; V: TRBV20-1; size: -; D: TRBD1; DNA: TGCAGTGCTAGAGGGCAGGGGGCCACCTACGAGCAGTACTTC; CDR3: CSARGQGATYEQYF
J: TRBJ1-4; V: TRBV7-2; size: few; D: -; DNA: TGTGCCAGCAGCTTAGTGTTTGGGCAGATTAATGAAAAACTGTTTTTT; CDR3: CASSLVFGQINEKLFF
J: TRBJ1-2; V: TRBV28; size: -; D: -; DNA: TGTGCCAGCAGTCCCGACAGTATCCAAGGCTACACCTTC; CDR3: CASSPDSIQGYTF
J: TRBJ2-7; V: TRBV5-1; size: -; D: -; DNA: TGCGCCAGCAGCTCACCCCGAGGCGTACAGGGCCACGAGCAGTACTTC; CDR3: CASSSPRGVQGHEQYF
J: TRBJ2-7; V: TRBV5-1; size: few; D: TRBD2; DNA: TGCGCCAGCAGCTTTAGCGGGAGGGCCACTGATGAGCAGTACTTC; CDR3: CASSFSGRATDEQYF
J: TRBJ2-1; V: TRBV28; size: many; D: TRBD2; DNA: TGTGCCAGCAGTTTCCCTTTAGCGGGTCGAGTAGGAAATGAGCAGTTCTTC; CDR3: CASSFPLAGRVGNEQFF
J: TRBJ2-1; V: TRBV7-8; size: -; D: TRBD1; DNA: TGTGCCAGCAGCCCTCATAGCGACAGGGGGCATGAGCAGTTCTTC; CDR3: CASSPHSDRGHEQFF
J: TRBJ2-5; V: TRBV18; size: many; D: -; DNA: TGTGCCAGCTCACCGTCCCGTCAAGAGACCCAGTACTTC; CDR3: CASSPSRQETQYF
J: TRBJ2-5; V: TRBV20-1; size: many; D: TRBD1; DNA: TGCAGTGCTTCCCGAAAGGAACCGGGACAGGGGGTGAAAGAGACCCAGTACTTC; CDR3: CSASRKEPGQGVKETQYF
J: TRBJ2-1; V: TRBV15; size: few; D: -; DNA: TGTGCCACCAGCAGACCTAGGGGCGACGTCGGGAGACCTCACAATGAGCAGTTCTTC; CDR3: CATSRPRGDVGRPHNEQFF
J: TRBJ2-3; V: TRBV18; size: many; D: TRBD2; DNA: TGTGCCAGCTCGTCCGGGACTAGCGGGAGGGATACGCAGTATTTT; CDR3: CASSSGTSGRDTQYF
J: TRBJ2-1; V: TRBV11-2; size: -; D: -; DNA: TGTGCCAGCAGCTCCCCGGGTCGCCGGTACAATGAGCAGTTCTTC; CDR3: CASSSPGRRYNEQFF
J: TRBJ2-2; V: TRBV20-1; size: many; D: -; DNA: TGCAGTGCTGCTAGGCCCGGGGAGCTGTTTTTT; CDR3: CSAARPGELFF
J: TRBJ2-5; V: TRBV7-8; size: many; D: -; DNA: TGTGCCAGCGGCCCGACAGTTTGGAGGGGGGAGACCCAGTACTTC; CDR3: CASGPTVWRGETQYF
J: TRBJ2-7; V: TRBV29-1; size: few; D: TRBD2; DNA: TGCAGCGTTGACGGGGGGGCAGAGTACGAGCAGTACTTC; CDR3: CSVDGGAEYEQYF
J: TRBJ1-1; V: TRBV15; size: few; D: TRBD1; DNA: TGTGCCACCAGCAGTAGACAGGGACCGAACACTGAAGCTTTCTTT; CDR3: CATSSRQGPNTEAFF
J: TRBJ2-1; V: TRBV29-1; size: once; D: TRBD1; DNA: TGCAGCGTTGCCAGACAGGGTTTGGGGAATGAGCAGTTCTTC; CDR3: CSVARQGLGNEQFF
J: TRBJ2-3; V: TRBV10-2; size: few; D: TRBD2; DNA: TGCGCCAGCAGTGAGTCGAGCGGGAGCACCACGTCCAGCACAGATACGCAGTATTTT; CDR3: CASSESSGSTTSSTDTQYF
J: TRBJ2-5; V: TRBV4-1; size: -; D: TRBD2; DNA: TGCGCCAGCAGCCAAGAAGGCGGGGGACTAGCGGGAGAGAACCAAGAGACCCAGTACTTC; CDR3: CASSQEGGGLAGENQETQYF
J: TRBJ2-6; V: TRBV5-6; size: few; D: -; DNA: TGTGCCAGCACCCCGGTTGGGGCCAACGTCCTGACTTTC; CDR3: CASTPVGANVLTF
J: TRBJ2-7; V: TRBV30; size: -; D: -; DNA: TGTGCCTGGAGTGGGGCAGGGCGAACCTTC; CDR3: CAWSGAGRTF
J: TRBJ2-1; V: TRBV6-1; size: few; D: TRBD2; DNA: TGTGCCAGCAGTGCCGGGACTAGCGGGAGGAATGAGCAGTTCTTC; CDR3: CASSAGTSGRNEQFF
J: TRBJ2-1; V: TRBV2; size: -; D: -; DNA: TGTGCCAGCAGTATTTGGGGGTACAATGAGCAGTTCTTC; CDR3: CASSIWGYNEQFF
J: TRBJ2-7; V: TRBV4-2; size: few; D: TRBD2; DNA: TGTGCCAGCAGCCAAGAGCCCAGCGGGGGAGTTTCCTACGAGCAGTACTTC; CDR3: CASSQEPSGGVSYEQYF
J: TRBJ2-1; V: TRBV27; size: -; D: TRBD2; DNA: TGTGCCAGCAGTTTAGAACTAGCGGGAGGGGGTTCAATCTACAATGAGCAGTTCTTC; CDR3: CASSLELAGGGSIYNEQFF